This T cell receptor beta chain was retrieved from a study of shared T cell receptors in the human thymus. The CDR3 sequence is 17 residues long. Germline V gene data show CDR1 as SGHNT and CDR2 as YYREEE (reference sequence). Trimming removed 0 bases at V and 5 bases at J, with 18 bases between. The data were produced by immunoSEQ multiplex PCR, yet TCRdb's version contains in-frame clones alone and is incomplete. The table has 540,000 or so clones, approximately 78% seen once. This sample was shared with a second study, whose subject was human thymus T cells.

V is TRBV5-4 and J is TRBJ2-4; D may be TRBD2 (6 bases). The sample was thymocytes. This TCR derives from a boy in the first two years of life with a congenital heart defect. CDR3 nucleotides: TGTGCCAGCAGCTTGGGCCTCCGGGGTTGGGGGGAAAACATTCAGTACTTC. This gives the protein CASSLGLRGWGENIQYF. Full variable domain (outside the CDR3, taken from reference TRBV5-4 and TRBJ2-4): ETGVTQSPTHLIKTRGQQVTLRCSSQSGHNTVSWYQQALGQGPQFIFQYYREEENGRGNFPPRFSGLQFPNYSSELNVNALELDDSALYLCASSLGLRGWGENIQYFGAGTRLSVL.